The sequence of this TCR beta chain was determined in a study of blood T cell repertoires in COVID-19. For the study at large: COVID-19 samples collected from the United States, Italy and Spain covered acute and convalescent phases.

Sequencing used immunoSEQ multiplex PCR; TCRdb keeps in-frame clones, though not all of them. The sample has 85,000 to 110,000 clones, around 90% seen once; the top ten hold approximately 3.5%. The specimen sequenced was peripheral blood. The sequence came from a human donor in a cohort sampled during active COVID-19.

CDR3 sequence reads: CAWSPDRGNYGYTF. CDR3 DNA sequence: TGTGCCTGGAGTCCAGACAGGGGTAACTATGGCTACACCTTC. The V and J genes are TRBV30 and TRBJ1-2; 8 positions agree with TRBD1. With 2 bases clipped from V and 1 base from J, the junction kept 3 bases outside the gene matches. The CDR3 has 14 residues. Per germline, CDR1 GTSNPN and CDR2 SVGIG (reference sequence).